The clone carrying this T cell receptor beta chain showed up just a few times. The CDR3 has 13 residues. The V gene's germline CDR1 is MNHEY and CDR2 SMNVEV (reference sequence). Trimming stripped 6 bases from V and 4 bases from J, with 10 bases between. This sample was included in a study of radiotherapy plus CTLA-4 blockade in lung cancer. Method: immunoSEQ multiplex PCR; TCRdb's copy keeps in-frame clones and lacks some. The sample carries tens of thousands of clones, 75% to 85% recorded once. This clonotype was obtained from a human donor with non-small cell lung cancer that progressed on radiotherapy plus ipilimumab. The chain is built from TRBV27 and TRBJ2-1; D not certain. Specimen: peripheral blood, collected from a patient treated with radiotherapy plus ipilimumab. The CDR3 loop is CASSSRLYNEQFF. In DNA, the CDR3 is TGTGCCAGCAGCTCCAGGTTATACAATGAGCAGTTCTTC.